This T cell receptor beta chain was identified during a study of CD8+ T cells in alopecia areata. The study's findings and limits: Scalp sequencing captures resident alphabeta T cells of normal skin too.

For this clone: Its antigen is unknown.

RNA, once extracted, was reverse transcribed into cDNA for use as the sequencing template. Using immunoSEQ multiplex PCR, the repertoire was profiled, and TCRdb retains in-frame clones only, with some absent. This sample has 200,000 to 250,000 clones; roughly 69% occur once, and the top ten carry approximately 1.2%. V was trimmed by 7 bases and J by 3 bases, leaving 22 bases between them. The CDR3 loop spans 16 amino acids. CDR1 is GTSNPN and CDR2 is SVGIG in the germline V gene (reference sequence). Here the sequenced sample was CD4+ T cells sorted from blood, taken at week 0. The gene calls are TRBV30 and TRBJ2-1, with D perhaps matching TRBD2 (7 bases). This TCR was recovered from a human donor with alopecia areata. The CDR3 DNA reads TGTGCCTCCCTCGAGTATGGGCGGGGGCTCTACAATGAGCAGTTCTTC. Protein: CASLEYGRGLYNEQFF.